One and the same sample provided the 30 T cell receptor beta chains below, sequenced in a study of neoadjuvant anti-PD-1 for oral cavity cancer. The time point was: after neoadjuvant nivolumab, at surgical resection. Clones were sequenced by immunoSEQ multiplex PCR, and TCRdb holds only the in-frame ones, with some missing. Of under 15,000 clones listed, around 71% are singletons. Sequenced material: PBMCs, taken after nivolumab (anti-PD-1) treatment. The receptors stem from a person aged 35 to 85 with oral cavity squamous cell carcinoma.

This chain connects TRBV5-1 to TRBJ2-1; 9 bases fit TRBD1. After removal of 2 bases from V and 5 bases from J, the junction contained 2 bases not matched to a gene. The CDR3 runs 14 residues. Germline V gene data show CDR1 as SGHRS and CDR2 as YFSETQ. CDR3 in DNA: TGCGCCAGCAGCTTCCGGGACAGGGACAATGAGCAGTTCTTC. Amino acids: CASSFRDRDNEQFF.

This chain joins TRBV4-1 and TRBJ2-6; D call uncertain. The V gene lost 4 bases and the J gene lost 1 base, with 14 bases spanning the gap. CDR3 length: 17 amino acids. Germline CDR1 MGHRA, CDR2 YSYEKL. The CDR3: CASSPSLVQSGANVLTF. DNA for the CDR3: TGCGCCAGCAGCCCAAGCTTGGTACAGTCTGGGGCCAACGTCCTGACTTTC.

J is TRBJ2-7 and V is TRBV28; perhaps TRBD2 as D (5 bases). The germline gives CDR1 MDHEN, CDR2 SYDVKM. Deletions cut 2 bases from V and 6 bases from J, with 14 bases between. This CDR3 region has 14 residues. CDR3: CASSLEERSTEQYF. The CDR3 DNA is TGTGCCAGCAGTTTAGAGGAGCGGTCAACCGAGCAGTACTTC.

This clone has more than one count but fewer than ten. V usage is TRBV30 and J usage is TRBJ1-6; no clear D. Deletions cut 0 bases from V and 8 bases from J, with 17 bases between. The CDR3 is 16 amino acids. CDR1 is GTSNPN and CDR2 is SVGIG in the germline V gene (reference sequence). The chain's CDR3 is CAWSVMVWAGYSPLHF. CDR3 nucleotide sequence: TGTGCCTGGAGTGTAATGGTATGGGCAGGATATTCACCCCTCCACTTT.

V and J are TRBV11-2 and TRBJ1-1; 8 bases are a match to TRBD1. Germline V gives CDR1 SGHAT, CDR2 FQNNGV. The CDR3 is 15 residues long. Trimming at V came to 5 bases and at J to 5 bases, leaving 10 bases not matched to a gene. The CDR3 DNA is TGTGCCAGCAGCGGTATCCGGGACAGGAGGACTGAAGCTTTCTTT. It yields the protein CASSGIRDRRTEAFF.

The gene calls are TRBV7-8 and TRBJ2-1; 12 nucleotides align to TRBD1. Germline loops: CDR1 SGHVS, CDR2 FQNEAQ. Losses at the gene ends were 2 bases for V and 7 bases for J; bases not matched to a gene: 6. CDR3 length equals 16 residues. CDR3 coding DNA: TGTGCCAGCAGCTTAATGGGACAGGGGGCGTTAAATGAGCAGTTCTTC. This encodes CASSLMGQGALNEQFF.

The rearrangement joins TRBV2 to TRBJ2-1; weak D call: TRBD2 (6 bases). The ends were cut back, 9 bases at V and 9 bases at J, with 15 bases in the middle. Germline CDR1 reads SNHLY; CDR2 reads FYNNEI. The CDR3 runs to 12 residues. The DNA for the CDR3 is TGTGCCAGTCGGGACTCCCCCCCTGAGCAGTTCTTC. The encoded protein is CASRDSPPEQFF.

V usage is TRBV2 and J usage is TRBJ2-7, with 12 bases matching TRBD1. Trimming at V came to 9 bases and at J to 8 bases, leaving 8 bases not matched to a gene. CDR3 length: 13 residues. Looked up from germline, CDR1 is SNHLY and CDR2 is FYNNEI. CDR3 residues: CASWGTGGPKQYF. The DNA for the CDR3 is TGTGCCAGTTGGGGGACAGGGGGCCCTAAGCAGTACTTC.

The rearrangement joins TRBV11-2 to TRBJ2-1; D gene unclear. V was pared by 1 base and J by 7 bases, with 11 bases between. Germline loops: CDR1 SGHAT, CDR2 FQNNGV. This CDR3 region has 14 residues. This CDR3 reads CASSLGVSVNEQFF. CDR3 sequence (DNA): TGTGCCAGCAGCTTAGGGGTGAGCGTGAATGAGCAGTTCTTC. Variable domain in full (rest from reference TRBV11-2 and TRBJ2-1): EAGVAQSPRYKIIEKRQSVAFWCNPISGHATLYWYQQILGQGPKLLIQFQNNGVVDDSQLPKDRFSAERLKGVDSTLKIQPAKLEDSAVYLCASSLGVSVNEQFFGPGTRLTVL.

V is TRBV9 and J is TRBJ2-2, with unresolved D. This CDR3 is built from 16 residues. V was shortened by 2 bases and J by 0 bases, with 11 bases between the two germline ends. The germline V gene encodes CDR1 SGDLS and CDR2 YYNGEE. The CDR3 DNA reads TGTGCCAGCAGCGTCCCCCCCAGGCCGAACACCGGGGAGCTGTTTTTT. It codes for CASSVPPRPNTGELFF.

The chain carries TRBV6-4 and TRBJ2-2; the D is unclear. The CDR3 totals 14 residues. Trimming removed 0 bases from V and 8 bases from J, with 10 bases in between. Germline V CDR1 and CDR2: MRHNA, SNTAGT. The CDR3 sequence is CASSDSFRSGELFF. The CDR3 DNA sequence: TGTGCCAGCAGTGACTCGTTTCGATCGGGGGAGCTGTTTTTT.

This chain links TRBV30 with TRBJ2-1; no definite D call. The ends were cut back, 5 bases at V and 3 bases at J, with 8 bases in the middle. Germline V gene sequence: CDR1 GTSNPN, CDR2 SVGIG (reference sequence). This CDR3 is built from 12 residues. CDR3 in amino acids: CAWGLDYNEQFF. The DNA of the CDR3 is TGTGCCTGGGGGTTGGACTACAATGAGCAGTTCTTC.

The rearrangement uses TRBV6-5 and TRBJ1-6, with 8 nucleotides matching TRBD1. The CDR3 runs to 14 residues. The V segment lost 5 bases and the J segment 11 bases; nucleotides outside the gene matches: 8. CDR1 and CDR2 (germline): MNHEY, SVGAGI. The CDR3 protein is CASSVDRAIPPLHF. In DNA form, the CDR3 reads TGTGCCAGCAGTGTGGACAGGGCCATCCCACCCCTCCACTTT.

The CDR3 region is CASRTDRVSYGYTF. DNA of the CDR3: TGTGCCAGCAGAACTGACAGGGTTAGCTATGGCTACACCTTC. The chain is built from TRBV6-5 and TRBJ1-2; the match to TRBD1 covers 7 bases. Trimming cost V 6 bases and J 4 bases; bases outside gene matches: 8. CDR3 length: 14 amino acids. Per the germline V gene, CDR1 is MNHEY and CDR2 is SVGAGI.

The CDR3 DNA follows: TGTGCCAGCAGCTTAGACAGGACAGCGACGTCTACCTTC. Its translation is CASSLDRTATSTF. This chain connects TRBV11-2 to TRBJ1-2, with D possibly being TRBD1 (6 bases). The CDR3 has 13 amino acids. CDR1 and CDR2 from the germline V gene are SGHAT and FQNNGV. V lost 0 bases, J lost 14 bases, and 16 bases lay in between.

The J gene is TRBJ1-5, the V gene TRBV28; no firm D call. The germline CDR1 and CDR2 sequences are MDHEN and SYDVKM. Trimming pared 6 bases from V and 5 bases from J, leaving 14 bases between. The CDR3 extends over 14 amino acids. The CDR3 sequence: CASRNSRPYQPQHF. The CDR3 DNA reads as TGTGCCAGCAGGAATTCGAGGCCGTATCAGCCCCAGCATTTT.

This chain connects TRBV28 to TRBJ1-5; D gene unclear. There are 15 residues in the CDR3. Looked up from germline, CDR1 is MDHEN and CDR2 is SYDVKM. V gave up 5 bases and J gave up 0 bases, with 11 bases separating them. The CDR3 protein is CASSKTVHSNQPQHF. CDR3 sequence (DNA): TGTGCCAGCAGTAAAACAGTGCATAGCAATCAGCCCCAGCATTTT.

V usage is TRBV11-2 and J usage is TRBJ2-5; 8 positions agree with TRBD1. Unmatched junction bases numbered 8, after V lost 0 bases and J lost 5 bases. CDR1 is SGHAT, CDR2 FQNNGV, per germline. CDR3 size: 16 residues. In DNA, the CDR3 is TGTGCCAGCAGCTTAGACGCCAGGGGGCTTCTGGAGACCCAGTACTTC. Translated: CASSLDARGLLETQYF.

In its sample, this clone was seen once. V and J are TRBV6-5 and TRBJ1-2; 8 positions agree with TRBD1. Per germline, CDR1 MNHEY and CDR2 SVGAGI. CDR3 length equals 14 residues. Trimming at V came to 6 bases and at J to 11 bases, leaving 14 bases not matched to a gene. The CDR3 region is CASRSRRDRLRYTF. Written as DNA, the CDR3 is TGTGCCAGCAGAAGTCGACGGGACAGGTTGAGGTACACCTTC.

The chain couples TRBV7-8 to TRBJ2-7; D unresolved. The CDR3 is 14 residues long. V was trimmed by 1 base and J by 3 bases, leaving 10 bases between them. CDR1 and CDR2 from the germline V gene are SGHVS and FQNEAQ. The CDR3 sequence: CASSLDRVGYEQYF. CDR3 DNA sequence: TGTGCCAGCAGCTTAGACAGAGTCGGCTACGAGCAGTACTTC.

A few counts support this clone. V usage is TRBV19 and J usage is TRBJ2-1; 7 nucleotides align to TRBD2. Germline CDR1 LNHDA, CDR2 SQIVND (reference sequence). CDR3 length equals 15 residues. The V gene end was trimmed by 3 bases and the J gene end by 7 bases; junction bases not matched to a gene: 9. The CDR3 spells CASSIWAGDRNEQFF. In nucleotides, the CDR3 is TGTGCCAGTAGTATTTGGGCGGGAGATAGGAATGAGCAGTTCTTC. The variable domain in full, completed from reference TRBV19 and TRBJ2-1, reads DGGITQSPKYLFRKEGQNVTLSCEQNLNHDAMYWYRQDPGQGLRLIYYSQIVNDFQKGDIAEGYSVSREKKESFPLTVTSAQKNPTAFYLCASSIWAGDRNEQFFGPGTRLTVL.

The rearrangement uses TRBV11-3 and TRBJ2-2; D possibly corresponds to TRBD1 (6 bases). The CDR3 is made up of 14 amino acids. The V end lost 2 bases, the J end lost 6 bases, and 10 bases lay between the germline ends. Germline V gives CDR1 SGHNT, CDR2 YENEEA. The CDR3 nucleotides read TGTGCCAGCAGCTTAAACAGGGCCTCCGGGGAGCTGTTTTTT. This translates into CASSLNRASGELFF.

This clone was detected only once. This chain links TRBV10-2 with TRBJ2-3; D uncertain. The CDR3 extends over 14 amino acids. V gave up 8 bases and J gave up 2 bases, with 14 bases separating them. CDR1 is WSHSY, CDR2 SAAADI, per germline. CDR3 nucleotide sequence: TGCGCCAGCCGCTGGACCCAGCCCACAGATACGCAGTATTTT. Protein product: CASRWTQPTDTQYF.

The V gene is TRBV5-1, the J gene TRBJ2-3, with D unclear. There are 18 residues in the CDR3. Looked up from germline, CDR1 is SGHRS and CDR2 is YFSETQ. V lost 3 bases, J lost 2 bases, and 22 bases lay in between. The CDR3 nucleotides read TGCGCCAGCAGCTCTGGACGAACCGATCGTCGGTTCACAGATACGCAGTATTTT. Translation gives CASSSGRTDRRFTDTQYF.

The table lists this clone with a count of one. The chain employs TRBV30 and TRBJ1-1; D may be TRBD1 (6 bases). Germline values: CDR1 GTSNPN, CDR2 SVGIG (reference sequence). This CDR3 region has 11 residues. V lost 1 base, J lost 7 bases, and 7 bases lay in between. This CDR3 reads CAWSEGGEAFF. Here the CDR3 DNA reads TGTGCCTGGAGTGAAGGGGGTGAAGCTTTCTTT.

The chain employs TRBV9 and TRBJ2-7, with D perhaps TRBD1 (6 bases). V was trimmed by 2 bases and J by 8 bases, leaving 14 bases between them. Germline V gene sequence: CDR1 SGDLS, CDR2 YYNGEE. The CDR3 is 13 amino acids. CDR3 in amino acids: CASSVSQQGKQYF. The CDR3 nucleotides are TGTGCCAGCAGCGTTTCCCAACAGGGCAAGCAGTACTTC.

Here the CDR3 DNA reads TGTGCCATCAGTCCCAGTATAAAGAACACCGGGGAGCTGTTTTTT. Its translation is CAISPSIKNTGELFF. The chain uses TRBV10-3 and TRBJ2-2, with unresolved D. The CDR3 extends over 15 amino acids. Trimming removed 5 bases from V and 1 base from J, with 11 bases in between. Germline V gives CDR1 ENHRY, CDR2 SYGVKD.

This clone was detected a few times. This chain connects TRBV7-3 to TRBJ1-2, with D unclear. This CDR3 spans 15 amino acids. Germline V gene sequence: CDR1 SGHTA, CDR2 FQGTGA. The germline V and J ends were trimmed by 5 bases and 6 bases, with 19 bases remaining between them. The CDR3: CASSQFGEGRDGYTF. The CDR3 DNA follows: TGTGCCAGCAGCCAGTTCGGCGAAGGGAGGGATGGCTACACCTTC.

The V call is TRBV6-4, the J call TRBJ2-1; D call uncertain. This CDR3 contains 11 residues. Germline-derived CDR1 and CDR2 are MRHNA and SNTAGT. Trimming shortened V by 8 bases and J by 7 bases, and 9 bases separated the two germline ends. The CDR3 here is CASPFLNEQFF. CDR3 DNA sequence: TGTGCCAGCCCGTTTTTGAATGAGCAGTTCTTC.

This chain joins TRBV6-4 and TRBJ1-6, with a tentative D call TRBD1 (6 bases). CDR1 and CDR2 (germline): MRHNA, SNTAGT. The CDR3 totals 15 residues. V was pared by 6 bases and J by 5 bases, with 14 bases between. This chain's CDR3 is CASRTRKGDNSPLHF. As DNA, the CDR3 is TGTGCCAGCAGGACTCGAAAGGGGGATAATTCACCCCTCCACTTT.